The sequence of this T cell receptor beta chain was determined in a study of T cell repertoires in cytomegalovirus infection. The overall study: Both recently identified HLA-C-restricted and well-studied HLA-B-restricted CMV epitopes were used in the study. Matching HLA type and CMV infection were both indicated by public TCR beta signatures.

Study-wide points: Predominance within the ex vivo response was attributable to HLA-C-restricted CMV-specific TCR beta clonotypes.

TCRdb recomputed calls from the reads with MiXCR, one row per CDR3 protein. The sample has approximately 56,000 distinct CDR3 sequences, around a fifth seen once; the top ten hold 80%. This clonotype was seen only a few times. Its matching antigen is unknown. With 7 bases removed from V and 0 bases from J, the gap between germline ends came to 10 bases. The CDR3 is 14 amino acids. The germline CDR1 and CDR2 sequences are SEHNR and FQNEAQ (reference sequence). This rearrangement joins TRBV7-9 to TRBJ1-5; perhaps TRBD1 as D (5 bases). The sample here was CD8+ T cells from cultured PBMCs, taken from culture after CMV antigen stimulation. The clonotype was recovered from a human donor in good health (CMV status not recorded). Some clones in this sample may be carry-over from other donors' samples. The DNA of the CDR3 is TGTGCCAGCACTTCGACAGATAGCAATCAGCCCCAGCATTTT. Translated, it gives CASTSTDSNQPQHF.